The subject of this entry is one TCR beta chain. Its antigen is not identified. Ahead of thyroid surgery, no patient had received treatment of any kind. The CDR3 has 14 residues. The J segment lost 3 bases and the V segment lost 4 bases, leaving 8 bases of the junction unmatched. Per the germline V gene, CDR1 is DFQATT and CDR2 is SNEGSKA (reference sequence). In the study's own analysis: A papillary thyroid cancer distant-metastasis classifier was built from CDR3 differences across clinicopathological groups. TCRdb re-called clones from the PCR reads using MiXCR. TCRdb assigned the V and J calls; the authors' analysis was not used. The sample holds 10,000 to 15,000 clones, over 25% seen once. The entry originates in a study of metastatic and nonmetastatic thyroid tumors. Background on the study: From malignant and benign thyroid patients, repertoires in blood and in tumor or nodule tissue were compared. Study-level points and caveats: Patients with malignant thyroid tumors reportedly had significantly higher TCR beta diversity than those with benign nodules, in blood and tumor.

The clonotype was recovered from a male donor with papillary thyroid cancer or a benign thyroid nodule (not recorded which). Some clones in this sample may be carry-over from other donors' samples. The sample comprised tumor tissue. The J gene is TRBJ2-7, the V gene TRBV20-1; 8 nucleotides agree with TRBD2. CDR3 coding DNA: TGCAGTGCTACGGTTTACGGGACTAGCTACGAGCAGTACTTC. Protein sequence: CSATVYGTSYEQYF.